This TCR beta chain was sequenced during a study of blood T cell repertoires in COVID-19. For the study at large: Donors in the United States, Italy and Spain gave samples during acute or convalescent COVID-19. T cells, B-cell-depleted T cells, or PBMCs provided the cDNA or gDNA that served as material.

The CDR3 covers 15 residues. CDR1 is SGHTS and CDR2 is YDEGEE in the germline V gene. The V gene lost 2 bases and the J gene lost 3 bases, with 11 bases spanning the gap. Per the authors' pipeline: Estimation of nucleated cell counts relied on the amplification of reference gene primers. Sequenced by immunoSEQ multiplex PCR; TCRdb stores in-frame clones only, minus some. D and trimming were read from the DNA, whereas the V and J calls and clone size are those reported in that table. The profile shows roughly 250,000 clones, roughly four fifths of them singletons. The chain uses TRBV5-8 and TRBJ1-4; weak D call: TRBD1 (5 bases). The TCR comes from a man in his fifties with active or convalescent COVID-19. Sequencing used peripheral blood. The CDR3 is CASSFRQTANEKLFF. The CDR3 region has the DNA TGTGCCAGCAGCTTCCGACAGACGGCTAATGAAAAACTGTTTTTT.